This is a list of T cell receptor beta chains from one sample in a study of vaccination and CD4 T cells after COVID-19. Using its own MiXCR run on the PCR reads, TCRdb lists one record per CDR3 protein. The sample lists tens of thousands of distinct CDR3 sequences, roughly three fifths seen once, with about 14% in the top ten. Antigen specificity for these receptors is unknown. Specimen: CD4+ T cells from blood, cultured in vitro, collected after SARS-CoV-2 vaccination. The receptor set was obtained from a human donor who received a COVID-19 vaccine. Both conserved end residues are part of each CDR3. D genes are given only for firm matches. Not all rows give a size; the values are once, few, many and, for expanded clones, a class.

v_gene	d_gene	abundance	j_gene	CDR3nt	CDR3aa
TRBV27	TRBD1	NA	TRBJ1-5	TGTGCCAGCAGTTTACCGGACAGGGGCAATCAGCCCCAGCATTTT	CASSLPDRGNQPQHF
TRBV10-1	NA	NA	TRBJ1-5	TGCGCCAGCAAAGGGACAATGCGCAATCAGCCCCAGCATTTT	CASKGTMRNQPQHF
TRBV11-3	NA	NA	TRBJ2-5	TGTGCCAGCAGCTTAGTCGGGTACCAAGAGACCCAGTACTTC	CASSLVGYQETQYF
TRBV7-9	NA	NA	TRBJ2-5	TGTGCCAGCAGCTTAGTAGAGACCCAGTACTTC	CASSLVETQYF
TRBV29-1	NA	once	TRBJ1-2	TGCAGCGTTGATGGGAGGCAGGATTTGAATGGCTACACCTTC	CSVDGRQDLNGYTF
TRBV7-6	NA	NA	TRBJ2-7	TGTGCCAGCACACCGCGGGGACAGTCCCTCTACGAGCAGTACTTC	CASTPRGQSLYEQYF
TRBV6-1	NA	NA	TRBJ2-3	TGTGCCAGCAGTGGACTACAGGGAGTCGCAGATACGCAGTATTTT	CASSGLQGVADTQYF
TRBV24-1	TRBD1	NA	TRBJ1-2	TGTGCCACCAGTGATTCGGACAGGGTGTCGGGCTACACCTTC	CATSDSDRVSGYTF
TRBV7-7	TRBD2	NA	TRBJ2-7	TGTGCCAGCAGCTTAGTATTGGGGTTGGGACTAGCGGGGAATAGGCACGAGCAGTACTTC	CASSLVLGLGLAGNRHEQYF
TRBV6-5	NA	NA	TRBJ1-2	TGTGCCAGCAGTTACTCTCGGGACACCACTGAGTTCTATGGCTACACCTTC	CASSYSRDTTEFYGYTF
TRBV20-1	TRBD2	NA	TRBJ2-3	TGCAGTGCTAGAGGGCCCTCTAGCGGGGGAGGAGATACGCAGTATTTT	CSARGPSSGGGDTQYF
TRBV19	NA	NA	TRBJ1-1	TGTGCCAGTCATCCCGACAGCCGGGTTGGTCAGAACACTGAAGCTTTCTTT	CASHPDSRVGQNTEAFF
TRBV24-1	TRBD1	NA	TRBJ2-5	TGTGCCACCAGTGAAGGGACAGGGTTGAAGACCCAGTACTTC	CATSEGTGLKTQYF
TRBV12-3/TRBV12-4	TRBD2	NA	TRBJ2-1	TGTGCCAGCAGTTTTGCGGGGGGGTACAATGAGCAGTTCTTC	CASSFAGGYNEQFF
TRBV2	NA	NA	TRBJ1-5	TGTGCCAGCAGTTCAGCTATGAATCAGCCCCAGCATTTT	CASSSAMNQPQHF
TRBV20-1	NA	once	TRBJ2-5	TGCAGTGTCCGCTCCTGGCAGCAAGAGACCCAGTACTTC	CSVRSWQQETQYF
TRBV27	TRBD2	NA	TRBJ2-3	TGTGCCAGCAGTTTTGGACTAGCGGGCACAGATACGCAGTATTTT	CASSFGLAGTDTQYF
TRBV2	NA	few	TRBJ1-1	TGTGCCACTAGACACAGGGCTTTAAGCACTGAAGCTTTCTTT	CATRHRALSTEAFF